This T cell receptor beta chain was obtained from a study of blood T cell repertoires in COVID-19. Study summary: Acute and convalescent COVID-19 samples came from the United States, Italy and Spain. PBMCs, B-cell-depleted T cells, or T cells provided the cDNA or gDNA that made up the material.

As processed by the authors: Nucleated cell number was recorded as an estimate derived from reference gene primer amplification. The data were produced by immunoSEQ multiplex PCR, yet TCRdb's version contains in-frame clones alone and is incomplete. V, J and clone size are taken as reported in that table, and D and trimming were inferred from the DNA itself. The sample has 70,000 to 100,000 clones; 82% are singletons. The CDR3 sequence is 14 residues long. V lost 3 bases and J 2 bases, leaving 9 bases between the germline ends. Germline V CDR1 and CDR2: LGHDT, YNNKEL (reference sequence). This clonotype was obtained from a man aged 50 or older with active or convalescent COVID-19. The chain carries TRBV3-1 (or the pseudogene TRBV3-2) and TRBJ2-3, with a weak D call TRBD2 (5 bases). Sequencing was carried out using peripheral blood. This CDR3 is CASSQRATTDTQYF. The CDR3 DNA is TGTGCCAGCAGCCAGAGGGCGACCACAGATACGCAGTATTTT.